This TCR beta chain was captured by sequencing in a study of T cells expressing NK-cell markers. The wider study: Eight donors were sequenced, seven testing HCMV-seropositive and one testing seronegative.

Overall study results and limits: CD8+ T cells in six donors included dominant NKG2C+ clonotypes at roughly 1.0-7.0%. For a few donors, these clonotypes were likewise the leading ones in the CD3+CD56-NKG2C+ fraction.

As regards this clonotype: What it binds is unknown.

UMIs were included in TCR beta cDNA generated by 5'RACE template switching. For each CDR3 protein, TCRdb gives one entry from its re-call of the 5' RACE reads, without DNA. In all, the sample yields roughly 380,000 distinct CDR3 sequences. Germline CDR1 is SGHRS and CDR2 is YFSETQ. The CDR3 spans 15 residues. V gene TRBV5-1 combines with J gene TRBJ1-6; the TCRdb D gene call, TRBD1, has no DNA to confirm it. This TCR derives from a man aged 18 to 69 in good health. The sample consisted of blood T cells: a sorted CD56 or NKG2C T cell subset, CD4+ or CD8+ T cells, or bulk PBMC T cells (not recorded which). The CDR3: CASSLGTGVNSPLHF.